The 26 T cell receptor beta chains below were found in one sample sequenced in a study of blood T cell repertoires in COVID-19. The protocol was immunoSEQ multiplex PCR, while the TCRdb copy is restricted to in-frame clones and leaves out a portion. The sample comprises more than 95,000 clones, 70% to 75% of which are singletons, and around 6% rests with the top ten. What was sequenced was peripheral blood. The origin of the receptors is a man aged 60 to 69 with acute or convalescent COVID-19.

The chain uses TRBV30 and TRBJ1-2; D is perhaps TRBD1 (6 bases). The CDR3 sequence is 13 residues long. Germline V lookup: CDR1 GTSNPN, CDR2 SVGIG (reference sequence). The CDR3 region is CVYQDRANYGYTF. The CDR3 DNA reads as TGTGTCTACCAGGACAGAGCTAACTATGGCTACACCTTC.

The DNA of the CDR3 is TGTGCCAGTAGTATATCCGGGTACACCGGGGAGCTGTTTTTT. Translating it yields CASSISGYTGELFF. V is TRBV19 and J is TRBJ2-2; D is uncertain. The germline V and J ends were trimmed by 2 bases and 3 bases, with 7 bases remaining between them. Per germline, CDR1 LNHDA and CDR2 SQIVND (reference sequence). The CDR3 length is 14 residues.

The gene calls are TRBV3-1 (or the pseudogene TRBV3-2) and TRBJ1-6; D might be TRBD1 (6 bases). CDR1 LGHDT and CDR2 YNNKEL come from the germline V gene (reference sequence). V lost 4 bases, J lost 10 bases, and 14 bases lay in between. The CDR3 is 14 amino acids. The CDR3 DNA is TGTGCCAGCAGCCCACTACAGGGTAGATCACCCCTCCACTTT. Its protein is CASSPLQGRSPLHF.

The rearrangement joins TRBV4-2 to TRBJ2-2; 9 nucleotides agree with TRBD2. The V segment lost 4 bases and the J segment 5 bases; nucleotides outside the gene matches: 8. From germline, CDR1 is LGHNA and CDR2 YNFKEQ. The CDR3 covers 16 residues. DNA for the CDR3: TGTGCCAGCAGCCCCCGGGGTAGCGGGAGTACCGGGGAGCTGTTTTTT. The encoded protein is CASSPRGSGSTGELFF.

J is TRBJ2-3 and V is TRBV19; 10 bases are shared with TRBD2. CDR3 length: 17 amino acids. CDR1 and CDR2 (germline): LNHDA, SQIVND (reference sequence). The V gene end was trimmed by 6 bases and the J gene end by 5 bases; junction bases not matched to a gene: 14. The CDR3 nucleotides read TGTGCCAGTAGAAGCGGGGCGGCTAGCGGGGGTGGAGATACGCAGTATTTT. Its translation: CASRSGAASGGGDTQYF. Full variable domain (rest looked up from reference TRBV19 and TRBJ2-3): DGGITQSPKYLFRKEGQNVTLSCEQNLNHDAMYWYRQDPGQGLRLIYYSQIVNDFQKGDIAEGYSVSREKKESFPLTVTSAQKNPTAFYLCASRSGAASGGGDTQYFGPGTRLTVL.

As DNA, the CDR3 is TGTGCCAGCAGCGCATCTAGCGGGGGGTTCGGGAATGAGCAGTTCTTC. Protein product: CASSASSGGFGNEQFF. The chain carries TRBV9 and TRBJ2-1; 11 nucleotides agree with TRBD2. V gave up 3 bases and J gave up 7 bases; unmatched junction bases: 9. CDR1 and CDR2 (germline): SGDLS, YYNGEE. This CDR3 has 16 amino acids.

The chain is built from TRBV30 and TRBJ2-2, with 10 bases that match TRBD2. The CDR3 runs to 18 residues. Germline CDR1 and CDR2: GTSNPN and SVGIG (reference sequence). V dropped 2 bases and J dropped 6; count of bases not matched to a gene: 15. CDR3 sequence (DNA): TGTGCCTGGAGTCGCGGGCATCCCCTAGCGGGAGTGTCCGGGGAGCTGTTTTTT. As protein: CAWSRGHPLAGVSGELFF.

The chain links TRBV25-1 to TRBJ2-7, with a possible D match to TRBD2 (5 bases). The ends were cut back, 3 bases at V and 3 bases at J, with 9 bases in the middle. Germline lookup yields CDR1 MGHDK and CDR2 SYGVNS. This CDR3 has 13 residues. The CDR3 nucleotides are TGTGCCAGCAGTGATCAGAGCGGCTACGAGCAGTACTTC. Translated: CASSDQSGYEQYF.

On this clone: Other DNA sequences in this specimen translate into the identical CDR3. The chain combines TRBV18 with TRBJ1-2; 8 positions match TRBD1. CDR3 size: 13 residues. Germline CDR1 KGHSH, CDR2 LQKENI. With V trimmed by 3 bases and J by 3 bases, 0 bases remained unmatched. As DNA, the CDR3 is TGTGCCAGCTCACCGACAGGGGACTATGGCTACACCTTC. Protein: CASSPTGDYGYTF.

The rearrangement uses TRBV6-1 and TRBJ2-7, with 9 bases that match TRBD1. The ends lost 3 bases at V and 4 bases at J; junction bases unmatched: 7. The CDR3 sequence is 15 residues long. The germline V gene encodes CDR1 MNHNS and CDR2 SASEGT. The CDR3 sequence is CASSDLGTGKYEQYF. DNA of the CDR3: TGTGCCAGCAGTGATCTAGGGACAGGGAAATACGAGCAGTACTTC.

The chain has TRBV9 and TRBJ1-1; D ambiguous. The V end lost 1 base, the J end lost 2 bases, and 6 bases lay between the germline ends. The CDR3 loop spans 13 amino acids. Germline CDR1 and CDR2: SGDLS and YYNGEE. The CDR3 bases are TGTGCCAGCAGCGTAAGTACAAACACTGAAGCTTTCTTT. Protein product: CASSVSTNTEAFF.

The chain couples TRBV18 to TRBJ2-3, with 8 positions matching TRBD2. With V trimmed by 6 bases and J by 4 bases, 6 bases remained unmatched. Germline V gene lookup returns CDR1 KGHSH and CDR2 LQKENI. This CDR3 spans 14 amino acids. The chain's CDR3 is CASSPGLEADTQYF. In DNA, the CDR3 is TGTGCCAGCTCCCCGGGACTAGAAGCAGATACGCAGTATTTT.

The rearrangement links TRBV30 to TRBJ1-5; TRBD1 agrees at 10 bases. The CDR3 loop spans 14 amino acids. Trimming cost V 2 bases and J 4 bases; bases outside gene matches: 2. CDR1 is GTSNPN and CDR2 is SVGIG in the germline V gene (reference sequence). CDR3 in amino acids: CAWSRDRGNQPQHF. CDR3 DNA: TGTGCCTGGAGTCGGGACAGGGGTAATCAGCCCCAGCATTTT.

This clone was observed once. This chain uses TRBV9 with TRBJ2-3; D call uncertain. Trimming took off 4 bases at V and 5 bases at J, with 8 bases between the two ends. CDR1 is SGDLS and CDR2 is YYNGEE in the germline V gene. The CDR3 runs 12 residues. For the CDR3, the DNA is TGTGCCAGCAGCTTAGCCAGAGATACGCAGTATTTT. It specifies CASSLARDTQYF. Variable domain in full (rest from reference TRBV9 and TRBJ2-3): DSGVTQTPKHLITATGQRVTLRCSPRSGDLSVYWYQQSLDQGLQFLIQYYNGEERAKGNILERFSAQQFPDLHSELNLSSLELGDSALYFCASSLARDTQYFGPGTRLTVL.

This chain connects TRBV11-3 to TRBJ2-6; tentatively, D is TRBD1 or TRBD2 (5 bases each). Per germline, CDR1 SGHNT and CDR2 YENEEA. The V end was cut by 5 bases, the J end by 0 bases, with 11 bases between. The CDR3 has 16 residues. In DNA form, the CDR3 reads TGTGCCAGCAGCCTAGGGGAGCTCTCTGGGGCCAACGTCCTGACTTTC. As protein: CASSLGELSGANVLTF.

The chain uses TRBV30 and TRBJ2-2; 8 positions agree with TRBD2. The CDR3 consists of 16 residues. Unmatched junction bases numbered 4, after V lost 1 base and J lost 0 bases. Germline-derived CDR1 and CDR2 are GTSNPN and SVGIG (reference sequence). CDR3 DNA: TGTGCCTGGAGTGAACTAGCGGCTCCGAACACCGGGGAGCTGTTTTTT. Amino acid sequence: CAWSELAAPNTGELFF.

This chain joins TRBV24-1 and TRBJ1-2; 8 bases are a match to TRBD1. Germline loops: CDR1 KGHDR, CDR2 SFDVKD. The V and J ends lost 0 bases and 8 bases, in that order; junction bases with no gene match: 1. The CDR3 totals 13 residues. The CDR3 spells CATSDLGQGGYTF. The CDR3 DNA reads as TGTGCCACCAGTGATTTGGGACAGGGCGGCTACACCTTC.

The chain is built from TRBV6-6 and TRBJ2-1; possibly TRBD2 for D (7 bases). The germline V gene has CDR1 MNHNY and CDR2 SVGAGI (reference sequence). The V gene lost 5 bases and the J gene lost 10 bases, with 18 bases spanning the gap. This CDR3 spans 14 amino acids. This CDR3 reads CASSEPGGPSEQFF. The CDR3 DNA reads as TGTGCCAGCAGTGAGCCCGGGGGGCCCTCCGAGCAGTTCTTC.

This chain links TRBV10-1 with TRBJ2-1, with 11 bases identical to TRBD2. Germline V lookup: CDR1 WNHNN, CDR2 SYGVQD (reference sequence). There are 13 residues in the CDR3. J gave up 8 bases and V 4 bases, and 1 base lay outside the gene matches. CDR3 protein: CASSGSGGDEQFF. In nucleotides, the CDR3 is TGCGCCAGCAGTGGTAGCGGGGGGGATGAGCAGTTCTTC.

The genes are TRBV5-6 and TRBJ2-7; TRBD2 is a possible D gene (5 bases). Trimming left V 4 bases short and J 6 bases short, with 20 bases between. Germline loops: CDR1 SGHDT, CDR2 YYEEEE. CDR3 length equals 15 residues. The CDR3 sequence is CASSPGVGRMVEQYF. CDR3 nucleotides: TGTGCCAGCAGCCCCGGGGTAGGGCGGATGGTCGAGCAGTACTTC.

This clone was seen a few times. This sequence joins TRBV7-2 and TRBJ1-2; D unresolved. Trimming shortened V by 5 bases and J by 5 bases, and 9 bases separated the two germline ends. Looked up from germline, CDR1 is SGHTA and CDR2 is FQGNSA. The CDR3 has 12 amino acids. The CDR3 nucleotides read TGTGCCAGCAGCCTTCAGTATTATGGCTACACCTTC. It yields the protein CASSLQYYGYTF.

This clone was detected only once. This chain links TRBV29-1 with TRBJ1-4; D is uncertain. Trimming took off 7 bases at V and 5 bases at J, with 14 bases between the two ends. This CDR3 region has 13 residues. From germline, CDR1 is SQVTM and CDR2 ANQGSEA. DNA for the CDR3: TGCAGCGCTAGTACCCACCTAAATGAAAAACTGTTTTTT. Its protein product is CSASTHLNEKLFF.

The CDR3 reads CAWSIQPNTEAFF. CDR3 bases: TGTGCCTGGAGTATACAGCCGAACACTGAAGCTTTCTTT. This rearrangement joins TRBV30 to TRBJ1-1; D call uncertain. V lost 2 bases and J 1 base, leaving 8 bases between the germline ends. The CDR3 length is 13 residues. The germline V gene encodes CDR1 GTSNPN and CDR2 SVGIG (reference sequence).

This clone has at least ten counts. The rearrangement joins TRBV2 to TRBJ1-2, with D possibly TRBD1 on 6 matching bases. V was clipped by 6 bases and J by 5 bases, with 16 bases between them. CDR3 size: 14 residues. From germline, CDR1 is SNHLY and CDR2 FYNNEI. The CDR3 loop reads CASRADQGKYGYTF. CDR3 bases: TGTGCCAGCAGGGCAGATCAGGGGAAATATGGCTACACCTTC.

This clone was picked up one time. This chain links TRBV25-1 with TRBJ1-1; D remains ambiguous. The CDR3 spans 17 residues. Trimming cost V 3 bases and J 4 bases, with 21 bases left between them. Germline assignment: CDR1 MGHDK and CDR2 SYGVNS. Written as DNA, the CDR3 is TGTGCCAGCAGTGATTCGGCCAGCGCCTGGGGAGTCACTGAAGCTTTCTTT. Its translation is CASSDSASAWGVTEAFF.

V is TRBV7-3 and J is TRBJ1-6; 9 bases line up with TRBD1. Unmatched junction bases numbered 6, after V lost 5 bases and J lost 7 bases. The CDR3 length is 15 residues. The germline CDR1 and CDR2 sequences are SGHTA and FQGTGA. CDR3 in amino acids: CASSPQGQGNSPLHF. The DNA for the CDR3 is TGTGCCAGCAGCCCCCAGGGACAGGGAAATTCACCCCTCCACTTT.